The present entry profiles one T cell receptor beta chain with its context. As processed by the authors: Nucleated cell counts were estimated from reference gene primer amplification. Here immunoSEQ multiplex PCR was the method, and the copy in TCRdb shows in-frame clones only, minus some. The DNA gave D and trimming, while V, J and clone size come from that table. The table records 140,000 to 150,000 clones, roughly 79% of them present only once. The V and J ends lost 6 bases and 10 bases respectively, with 20 bases between them. Germline CDR1 SGHRS, CDR2 YFSETQ. The CDR3 consists of 15 residues. The sample originates from a study of blood T cell repertoires in COVID-19. For the study at large: Acute-phase and convalescent COVID-19 samples originated in the United States, Italy and Spain. The cDNA or gDNA used as material had been derived from T cells, B-cell-depleted T cells, or PBMCs.

The chain links TRBV5-1 to TRBJ1-6, with D uncertain. Sequencing was performed on peripheral blood. The clonotype comes from a human donor with acute or convalescent COVID-19. The donor label of this sample is uncertain. The CDR3 spells CASTSISLGGSPLHF. CDR3 DNA sequence: TGCGCCAGCACCTCCATTAGCCTCGGTGGATCACCCCTCCACTTT. Full variable domain (remainder filled in from reference TRBV5-1 and TRBJ1-6): KAGVTQTPRYLIKTRGQQVTLSCSPISGHRSVSWYQQTPGQGLQFLFEYFSETQRNKGNFPGRFSGRQFSNSRSEMNVSTLELGDSALYLCASTSISLGGSPLHFGNGTRLTVT.